Included here is one T cell receptor (beta chain) sequence, with context. Its antigen remains undetermined. Base-call qualities are not available, and no considerably larger clone is one nucleotide away. This sample is part of a study of lymphopenia after photon versus proton radiotherapy (dated by TCRdb to the late 2010s). For the wider study: The study compared the immunological effects of photon versus proton radiation therapy in patients with gastrointestinal tumors who developed high-grade lymphopenia. The cohort comprised under 25 patients with gastrointestinal tumors who received either photon or proton therapy and then developed lymphopenia. The study was designed to characterize how the impact on the immune system differs between the two radiation modalities. Points the paper makes about the study in general: The survival association was assessed only in patients who died, and the authors presented better survival with proton therapy as a possibility rather than a demonstrated result. Among patients across the cohort who died, overall survival time showed an inverse correlation with a larger post-nadir drop in TCR diversity. During treatment, patients who received photon therapy lost naive T cells and TCR diversity and gained effector/memory populations, whereas patients who received proton therapy remained relatively stable. After the lymphocyte count nadir, photon-treated repertoires showed oligoclonal expansion, especially of CD8+ Temra cells, which drove the drop in diversity.

Trimming removed 4 bases from V and 7 bases from J, leaving 16 bases between the germline ends. Inclusive of the bounding cysteine and phenylalanine, the CDR3 is 15 residues long. The kept DNA is CDR3 alone, 45 bases in frame from the first base. From a lookup of the germline V gene (reference sequence), CDR1 and CDR2 are MNHEY and SMNVEV. Libraries were prepared through the immunoSEQ multiplex PCR assay. Deep sequencing of rearranged TCR beta loci, alongside multiparametric flow cytometry, was used to profile T cell repertoires. Sourced from immuneACCESS, this table was stored by TCRdb with only in-frame sequences that have V and J called. A share of the clones is absent; for the studies checked, an unresolved V gene accounts for under half, and the remainder has no known explanation. The sample yields 50,000 to 65,000 clones; approximately 86% were counted once. The top ten constitute around 13% of the sample.

This receptor was identified in a man aged 80 or over with esophageal cancer. The sequenced sample was peripheral blood, obtained from a patient treated with proton-based radiotherapy. The chain is encoded by TRBV27 joined to TRBJ2-2; no D gene is confidently identified. The nucleotide sequence reads TGTGCCAGCAGTTCGTGGCCTGCTGGTGGCGGGGAGCTGTTTTTT. Translated, this is CASSSWPAGGGELFF.